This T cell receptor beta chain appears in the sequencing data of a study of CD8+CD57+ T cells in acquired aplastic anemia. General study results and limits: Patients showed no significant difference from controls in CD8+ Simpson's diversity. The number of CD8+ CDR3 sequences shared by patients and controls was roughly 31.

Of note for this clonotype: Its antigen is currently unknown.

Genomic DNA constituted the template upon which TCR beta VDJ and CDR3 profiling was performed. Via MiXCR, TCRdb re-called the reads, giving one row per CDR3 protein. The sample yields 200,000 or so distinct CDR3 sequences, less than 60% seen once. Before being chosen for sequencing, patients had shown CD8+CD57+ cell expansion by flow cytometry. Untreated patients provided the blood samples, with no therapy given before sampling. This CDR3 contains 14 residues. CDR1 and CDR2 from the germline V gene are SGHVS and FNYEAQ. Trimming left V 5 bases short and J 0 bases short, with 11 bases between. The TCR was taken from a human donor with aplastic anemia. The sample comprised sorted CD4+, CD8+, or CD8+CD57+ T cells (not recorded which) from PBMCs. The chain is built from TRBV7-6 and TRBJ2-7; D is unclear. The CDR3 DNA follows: TGTGCCAGCAGCGTAGAGGACGGCTCCTACGAGCAGTACTTC. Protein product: CASSVEDGSYEQYF.